This T cell receptor beta chain was sequenced during a study of blood T cell repertoires in COVID-19. The CDR3 contains 16 residues. Per the germline V gene, CDR1 is KGHSH and CDR2 is LQKENI. With V trimmed by 4 bases and J by 2 bases, 8 bases remained unmatched. Assay: immunoSEQ multiplex PCR; the TCRdb copy retains only in-frame clones and omits some. The sample has about 340,000 clones; around 91% are singletons. Sequenced material: peripheral blood. The clonotype comes from a woman between 18 and 29 years old who had recovered from COVID-19. The V and J genes are TRBV18 and TRBJ2-1; 7 nucleotides match TRBD1. The CDR3 DNA reads as TGTGCCAGCTCACAGGGGGCGCAGGGTCCCTACAATGAGCAGTTCTTC. This gives the protein CASSQGAQGPYNEQFF. Drawing the rest from reference TRBV18 and TRBJ2-1, the complete variable domain is NAGVMQNPRHLVRRRGQEARLRCSPMKGHSHVYWYRQLPEEGLKFMVYLQKENIIDESGMPKERFSAEFPKEGPSILRIQQVVRGDSAAYFCASSQGAQGPYNEQFFGPGTRLTVL.